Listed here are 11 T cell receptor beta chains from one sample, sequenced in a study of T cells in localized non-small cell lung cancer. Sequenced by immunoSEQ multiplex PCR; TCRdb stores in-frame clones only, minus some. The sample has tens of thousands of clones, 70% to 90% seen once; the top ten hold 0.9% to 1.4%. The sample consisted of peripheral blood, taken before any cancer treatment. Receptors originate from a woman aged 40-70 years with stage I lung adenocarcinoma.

CDR3 protein: CASSYTGQGSGELFF. Written as DNA, the CDR3 is TGTGCCAGCAGTTACACCGGACAGGGTTCCGGGGAGCTGTTTTTT. This chain connects TRBV6-5 to TRBJ2-2, with 8 bases lining up with TRBD1. Germline-derived CDR1 and CDR2 are MNHEY and SVGAGI. With V trimmed by 2 bases and J by 6 bases, 5 bases remained unmatched. The CDR3 covers 15 residues.

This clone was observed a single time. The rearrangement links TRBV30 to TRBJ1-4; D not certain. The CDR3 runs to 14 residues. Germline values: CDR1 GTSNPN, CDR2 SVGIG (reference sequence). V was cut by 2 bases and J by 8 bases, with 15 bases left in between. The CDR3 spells CAWSLRWAPEKLFF. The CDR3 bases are TGTGCCTGGAGTCTCCGATGGGCGCCGGAAAAACTGTTTTTT. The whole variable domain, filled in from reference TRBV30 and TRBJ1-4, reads SQTIHQWPATLVQPVGSPLSLECTVEGTSNPNLYWYRQAAGRGLQLLFYSVGIGQISSEVPQNLSASRPQDRQFILSSKKLLLSDSGFYLCAWSLRWAPEKLFFGSGTQLSVL.

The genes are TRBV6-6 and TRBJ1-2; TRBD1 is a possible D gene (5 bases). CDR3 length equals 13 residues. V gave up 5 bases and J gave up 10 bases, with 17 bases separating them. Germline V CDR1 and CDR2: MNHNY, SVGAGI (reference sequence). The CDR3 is CASSQQTRDSYTF. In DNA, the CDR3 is TGTGCCAGCAGTCAACAAACCAGGGACTCCTACACCTTC.

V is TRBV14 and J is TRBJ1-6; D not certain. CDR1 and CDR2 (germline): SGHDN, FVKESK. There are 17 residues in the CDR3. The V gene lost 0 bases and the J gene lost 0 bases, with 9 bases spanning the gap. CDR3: CASSQDRQSSYNSPLHF. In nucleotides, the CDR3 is TGTGCCAGCAGCCAAGATCGCCAGAGCTCCTATAATTCACCCCTCCACTTT.

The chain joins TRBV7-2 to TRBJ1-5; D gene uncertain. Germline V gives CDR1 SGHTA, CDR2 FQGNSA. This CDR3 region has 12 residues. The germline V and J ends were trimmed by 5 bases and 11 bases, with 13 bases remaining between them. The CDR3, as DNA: TGTGCCAGCAGCGCCACCGGGAGGACCCAGCATTTT. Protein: CASSATGRTQHF.

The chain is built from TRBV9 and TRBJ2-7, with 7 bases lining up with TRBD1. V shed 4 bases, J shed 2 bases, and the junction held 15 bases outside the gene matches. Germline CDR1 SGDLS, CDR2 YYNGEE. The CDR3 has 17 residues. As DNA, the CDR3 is TGTGCCAGCAGCAATTCGCCAAACAGGGGACGCACCTACGAGCAGTACTTC. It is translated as CASSNSPNRGRTYEQYF. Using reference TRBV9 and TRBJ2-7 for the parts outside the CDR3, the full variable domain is DSGVTQTPKHLITATGQRVTLRCSPRSGDLSVYWYQQSLDQGLQFLIQYYNGEERAKGNILERFSAQQFPDLHSELNLSSLELGDSALYFCASSNSPNRGRTYEQYFGPGTRLTVT.

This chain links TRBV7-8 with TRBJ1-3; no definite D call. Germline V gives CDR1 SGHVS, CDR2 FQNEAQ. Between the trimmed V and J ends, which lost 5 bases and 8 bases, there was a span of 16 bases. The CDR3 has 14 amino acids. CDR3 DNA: TGTGCCAGCAGCCTCCCAGGAAGAGCACACACCATATATTTT. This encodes CASSLPGRAHTIYF.

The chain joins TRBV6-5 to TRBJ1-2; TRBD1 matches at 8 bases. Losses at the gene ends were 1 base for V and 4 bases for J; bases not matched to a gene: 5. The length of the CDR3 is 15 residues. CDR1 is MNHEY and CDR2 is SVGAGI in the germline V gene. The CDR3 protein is CASSYYPGGAYGYTF. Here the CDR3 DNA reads TGTGCCAGCAGTTACTATCCAGGGGGCGCCTATGGCTACACCTTC.

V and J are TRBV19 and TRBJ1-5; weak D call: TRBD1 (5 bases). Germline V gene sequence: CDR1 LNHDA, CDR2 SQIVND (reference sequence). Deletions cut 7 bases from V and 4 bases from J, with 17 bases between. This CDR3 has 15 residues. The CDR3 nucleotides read TGTGCCAGTATTCTCGGGGCAGGGATAAATCAGCCCCAGCATTTT. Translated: CASILGAGINQPQHF.

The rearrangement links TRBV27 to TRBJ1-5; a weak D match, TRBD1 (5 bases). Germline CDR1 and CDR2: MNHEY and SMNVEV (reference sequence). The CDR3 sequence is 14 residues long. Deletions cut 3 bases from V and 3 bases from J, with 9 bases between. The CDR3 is CASSFEGLNQPQHF. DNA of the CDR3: TGTGCCAGCAGTTTCGAGGGGCTCAATCAGCCCCAGCATTTT.

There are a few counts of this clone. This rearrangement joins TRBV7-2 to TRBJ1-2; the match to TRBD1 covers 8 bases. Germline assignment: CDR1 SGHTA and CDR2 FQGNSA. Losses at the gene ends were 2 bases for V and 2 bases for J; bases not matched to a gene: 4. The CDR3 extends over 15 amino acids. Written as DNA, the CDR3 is TGTGCCAGCAGCTTATCCGACAGGGGAAACTATGGCTACACCTTC. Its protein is CASSLSDRGNYGYTF.